These 7 T cell receptor beta chains came from one sample sequenced in a study of technical replicates of blood from a handful of donors. Sequencing was performed with immunoSEQ multiplex PCR; in TCRdb, only in-frame clones are kept and a portion is missing. The sample lists over 55,000 clones; roughly 86% were seen once. The sequencing sample was made of PBMCs. The receptor set was obtained from a human donor in good health. Some clones in this sample may be carry-over from other donors' samples.

The chain links TRBV9 to TRBJ1-2; TRBD1 matches 9 bases. This CDR3 comprises 17 residues. V trimming: 3 bases; J trimming: 6 bases; junction bases outside the gene matches: 15. The germline CDR1 and CDR2 sequences are SGDLS and YYNGEE. CDR3 protein: CASSANRGRGLFDGYTF. The CDR3 nucleotides are TGTGCCAGCAGCGCCAACAGGGGGCGAGGGCTATTTGATGGCTACACCTTC. The entire variable domain, with the rest obtained from reference TRBV9 and TRBJ1-2, is as follows: DSGVTQTPKHLITATGQRVTLRCSPRSGDLSVYWYQQSLDQGLQFLIQYYNGEERAKGNILERFSAQQFPDLHSELNLSSLELGDSALYFCASSANRGRGLFDGYTFGSGTRLTVV.

The V call is TRBV18, the J call TRBJ1-2; the match to TRBD1 covers 9 bases. Germline assignment: CDR1 KGHSH and CDR2 LQKENI. With V trimmed by 3 bases and J by 0 bases, 5 bases remained unmatched. This CDR3 has 16 residues. This chain's CDR3 is CASSPGQGPTNYGYTF. The CDR3 bases are TGTGCCAGCTCACCGGGACAGGGTCCCACTAACTATGGCTACACCTTC.

The chain carries TRBV5-1 and TRBJ2-5; 14 positions agree with TRBD2. This CDR3 has 13 residues. The germline CDR1 and CDR2 sequences are SGHRS and YFSETQ. V shed 7 bases, J shed 5 bases, and the junction held 1 base outside the gene matches. This chain's CDR3 is CASGLAGGETQYF. The CDR3, as DNA: TGCGCCAGCGGACTAGCGGGGGGTGAGACCCAGTACTTC.

The chain employs TRBV7-2 and TRBJ2-7, with D perhaps matching TRBD2 (5 bases). Trimming removed 5 bases at V and 0 bases at J, with 8 bases between. CDR1 and CDR2 (germline): SGHTA, FQGNSA. This CDR3 region has 13 residues. This chain's CDR3 is CASSKEVSYEQYF. The CDR3 DNA follows: TGTGCCAGCAGCAAGGAGGTCTCCTACGAGCAGTACTTC.

The chain carries TRBV6-1 and TRBJ2-1; D is possibly TRBD2 (6 bases). V was clipped by 7 bases and J by 0 bases, with 10 bases between them. Germline assignment: CDR1 MNHNS and CDR2 SASEGT. The CDR3 is 14 residues long. The CDR3 region has the DNA TGTGCCAGCACTGCGGGGCCCTCCTACAATGAGCAGTTCTTC. Amino acid sequence: CASTAGPSYNEQFF.

V usage is TRBV12-5 and J usage is TRBJ2-2; D is unclear. The germline V and J ends were trimmed by 7 bases and 6 bases, with 9 bases remaining between them. The CDR3 is made up of 12 amino acids. Germline CDR1 and CDR2: LGHNT and FRNRAP. The CDR3 protein is CASVDWPGELFF. The CDR3 nucleotides read TGTGCTAGTGTCGACTGGCCCGGGGAGCTGTTTTTT.

V and J are TRBV4-1 and TRBJ2-5; maybe TRBD2 (5 bases). Germline V lookup: CDR1 MGHRA, CDR2 YSYEKL. The CDR3 has 15 residues. Trimming took off 2 bases at V and 1 base at J, with 11 bases between the two ends. CDR3 sequence (DNA): TGCGCCAGCAGCCAATTACTAGACCCCCAAGAGACCCAGTACTTC. Translation gives CASSQLLDPQETQYF.